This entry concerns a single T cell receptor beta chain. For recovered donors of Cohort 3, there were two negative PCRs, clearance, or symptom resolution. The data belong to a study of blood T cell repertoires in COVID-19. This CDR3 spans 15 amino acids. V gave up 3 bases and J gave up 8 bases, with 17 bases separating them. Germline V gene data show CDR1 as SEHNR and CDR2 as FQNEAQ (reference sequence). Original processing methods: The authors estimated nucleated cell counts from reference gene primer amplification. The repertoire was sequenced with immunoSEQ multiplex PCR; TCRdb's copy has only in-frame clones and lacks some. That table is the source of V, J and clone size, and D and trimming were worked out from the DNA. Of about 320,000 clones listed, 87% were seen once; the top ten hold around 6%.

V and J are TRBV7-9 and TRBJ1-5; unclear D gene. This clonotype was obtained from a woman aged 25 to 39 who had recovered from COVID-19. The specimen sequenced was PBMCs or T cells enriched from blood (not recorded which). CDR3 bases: TGTGCCAGCAGCTTGGAACAAGTACCCGGAGAGCCCCAGCATTTT. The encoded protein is CASSLEQVPGEPQHF. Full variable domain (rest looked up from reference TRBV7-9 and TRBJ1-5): DTGVSQNPRHKITKRGQNVTFRCDPISEHNRLYWYRQTLGQGPEFLTYFQNEAQLEKSRLLSDRFSAERPKGSFSTLEIQRTEQGDSAMYLCASSLEQVPGEPQHFGDGTRLSIL.